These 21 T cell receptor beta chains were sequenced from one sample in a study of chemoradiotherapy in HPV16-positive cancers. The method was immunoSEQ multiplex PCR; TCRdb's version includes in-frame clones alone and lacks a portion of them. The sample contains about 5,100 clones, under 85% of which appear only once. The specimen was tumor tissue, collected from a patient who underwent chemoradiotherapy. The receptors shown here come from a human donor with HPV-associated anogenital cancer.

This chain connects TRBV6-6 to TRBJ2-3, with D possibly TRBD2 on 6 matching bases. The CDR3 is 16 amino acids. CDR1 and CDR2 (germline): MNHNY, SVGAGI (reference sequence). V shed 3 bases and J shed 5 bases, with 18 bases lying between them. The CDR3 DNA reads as TGTGCCAGCAGTTATTGGGGCGGAGGGGTCGAAGATACGCAGTATTTT. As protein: CASSYWGGGVEDTQYF.

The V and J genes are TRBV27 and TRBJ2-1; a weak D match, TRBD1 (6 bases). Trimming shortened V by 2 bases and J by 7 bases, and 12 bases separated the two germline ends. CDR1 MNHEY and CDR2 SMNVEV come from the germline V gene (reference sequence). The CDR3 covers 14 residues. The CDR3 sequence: CASSLEDSSNEQFF. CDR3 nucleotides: TGTGCCAGCAGTTTAGAGGACAGTTCAAATGAGCAGTTCTTC.

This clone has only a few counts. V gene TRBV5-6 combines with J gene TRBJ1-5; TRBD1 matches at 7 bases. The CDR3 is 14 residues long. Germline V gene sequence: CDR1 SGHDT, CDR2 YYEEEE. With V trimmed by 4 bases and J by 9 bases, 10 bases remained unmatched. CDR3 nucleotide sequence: TGTGCCAGCAGCCCGGGGACAGCACGGGGGCCCCAGCATTTT. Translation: CASSPGTARGPQHF.

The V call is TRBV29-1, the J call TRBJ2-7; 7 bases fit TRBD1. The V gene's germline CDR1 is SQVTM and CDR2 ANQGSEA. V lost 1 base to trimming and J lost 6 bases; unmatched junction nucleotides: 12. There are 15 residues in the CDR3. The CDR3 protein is CSVEVTGTVVGEQYF. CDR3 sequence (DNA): TGCAGCGTTGAAGTCACCGGGACAGTGGTAGGCGAGCAGTACTTC.

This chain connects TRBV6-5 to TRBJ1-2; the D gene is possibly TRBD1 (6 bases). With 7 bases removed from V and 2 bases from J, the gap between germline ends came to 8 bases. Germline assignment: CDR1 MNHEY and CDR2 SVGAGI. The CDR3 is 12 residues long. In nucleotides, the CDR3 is TGTGCCAGCAAAAGGGGGAACTATGGCTACACCTTC. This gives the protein CASKRGNYGYTF.

This chain's CDR3 is CASSLGGEYNEQFF. CDR3 nucleotides: TGTGCCAGCAGCTTGGGGGGCGAGTACAATGAGCAGTTCTTC. V is TRBV5-6 and J is TRBJ2-1; perhaps TRBD1 as D (5 bases). V gave up 0 bases and J gave up 4 bases, with 8 bases separating them. The CDR3 spans 14 residues. The V gene's germline CDR1 is SGHDT and CDR2 YYEEEE.

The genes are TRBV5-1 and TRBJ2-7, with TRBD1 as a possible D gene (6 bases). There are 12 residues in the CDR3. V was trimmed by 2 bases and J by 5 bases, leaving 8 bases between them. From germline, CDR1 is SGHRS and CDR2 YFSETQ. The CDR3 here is CASSLQGNEQYF. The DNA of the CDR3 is TGCGCCAGCAGCTTACAGGGAAACGAGCAGTACTTC.

CDR3 DNA sequence: TGTGCCAGCTCAGTGGCGGTTTTGAGGGATGAGCAGTTCTTC. This codes for CASSVAVLRDEQFF. The V call is TRBV18, the J call TRBJ2-1; D possibly corresponds to TRBD2 (5 bases). Trimming cost V 5 bases and J 8 bases, with 16 bases left between them. The CDR3 covers 14 residues. CDR1 and CDR2 from the germline V gene are KGHSH and LQKENI.

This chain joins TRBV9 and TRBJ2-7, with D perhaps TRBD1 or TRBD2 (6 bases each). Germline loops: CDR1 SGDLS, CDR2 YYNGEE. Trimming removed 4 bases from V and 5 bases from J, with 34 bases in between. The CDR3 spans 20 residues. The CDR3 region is CASSPGGGDRLGRRWDEQYF. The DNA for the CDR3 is TGTGCCAGCAGCCCCGGGGGCGGGGACCGTCTGGGCAGACGATGGGACGAGCAGTACTTC.

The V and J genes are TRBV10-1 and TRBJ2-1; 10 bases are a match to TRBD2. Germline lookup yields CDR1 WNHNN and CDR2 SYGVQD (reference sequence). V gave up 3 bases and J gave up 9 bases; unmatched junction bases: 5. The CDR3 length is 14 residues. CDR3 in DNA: TGCGCCAGCAGTGACCAGCGGGGGGGCCTTGAGCAGTTCTTC. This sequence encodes CASSDQRGGLEQFF.

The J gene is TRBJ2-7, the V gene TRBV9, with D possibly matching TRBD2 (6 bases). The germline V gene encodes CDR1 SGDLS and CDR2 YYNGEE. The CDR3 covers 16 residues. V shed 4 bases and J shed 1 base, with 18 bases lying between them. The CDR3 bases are TGTGCCAGCAGCACCGGGGACGGGAGCCCTTCCTACGAGCAGTACTTC. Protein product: CASSTGDGSPSYEQYF. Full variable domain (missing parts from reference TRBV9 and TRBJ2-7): DSGVTQTPKHLITATGQRVTLRCSPRSGDLSVYWYQQSLDQGLQFLIQYYNGEERAKGNILERFSAQQFPDLHSELNLSSLELGDSALYFCASSTGDGSPSYEQYFGPGTRLTVT.

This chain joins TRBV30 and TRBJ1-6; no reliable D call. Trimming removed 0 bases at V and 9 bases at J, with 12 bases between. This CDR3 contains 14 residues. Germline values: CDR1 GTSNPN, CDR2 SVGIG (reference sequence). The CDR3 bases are TGTGCCTGGAGTGTACCCCAACCATCTTCACCCCTCCACTTT. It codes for CAWSVPQPSSPLHF. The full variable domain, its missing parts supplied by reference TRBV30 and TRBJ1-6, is SQTIHQWPATLVQPVGSPLSLECTVEGTSNPNLYWYRQAAGRGLQLLFYSVGIGQISSEVPQNLSASRPQDRQFILSSKKLLLSDSGFYLCAWSVPQPSSPLHFGNGTRLTVT.

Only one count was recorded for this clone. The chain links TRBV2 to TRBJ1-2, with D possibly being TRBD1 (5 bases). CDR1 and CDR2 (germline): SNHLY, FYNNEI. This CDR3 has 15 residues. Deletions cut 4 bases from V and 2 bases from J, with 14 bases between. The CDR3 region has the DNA TGTGCCAGCAGTGTCCACTCGGGACGGAACTATGGCTACACCTTC. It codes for CASSVHSGRNYGYTF.

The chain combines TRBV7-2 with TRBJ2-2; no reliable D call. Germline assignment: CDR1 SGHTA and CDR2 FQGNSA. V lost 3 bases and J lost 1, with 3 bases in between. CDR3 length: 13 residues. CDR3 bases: TGTGCCAGCAGCTTCTTGAACACCGGGGAGCTGTTTTTT. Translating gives CASSFLNTGELFF. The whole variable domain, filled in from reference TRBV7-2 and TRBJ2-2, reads GAGVSQSPSNKVTEKGKDVELRCDPISGHTALYWYRQSLGQGLEFLIYFQGNSAPDKSGLPSDRFSAERTGGSVSTLTIQRTQQEDSAVYLCASSFLNTGELFFGEGSRLTVL.

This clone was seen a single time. The DNA for the CDR3 is TGTGCCAGCAGCCAAGTTCCTAGCGGGGGTAATGAGCAGTTCTTC. It is translated as CASSQVPSGGNEQFF. The V and J genes are TRBV14 and TRBJ2-1; TRBD2 aligns across 10 bases. The J segment lost 7 bases and the V segment lost 1 base, leaving 4 bases of the junction unmatched. The V gene's germline CDR1 is SGHDN and CDR2 FVKESK. The CDR3 totals 15 residues.

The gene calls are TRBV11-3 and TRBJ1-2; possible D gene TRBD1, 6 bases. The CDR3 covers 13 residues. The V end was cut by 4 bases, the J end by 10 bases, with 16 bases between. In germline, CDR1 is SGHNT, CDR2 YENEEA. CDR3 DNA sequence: TGTGCCAGCAGCTCGACGACAGGCTCCCTCTACACCTTC. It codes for CASSSTTGSLYTF.

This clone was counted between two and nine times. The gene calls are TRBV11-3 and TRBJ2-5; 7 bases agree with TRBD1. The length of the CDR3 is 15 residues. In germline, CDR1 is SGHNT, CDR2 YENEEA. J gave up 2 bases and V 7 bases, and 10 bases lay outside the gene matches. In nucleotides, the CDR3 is TGTGCCAGCAAATCTACCGGGACAGAACAAGAGACCCAGTACTTC. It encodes CASKSTGTEQETQYF.

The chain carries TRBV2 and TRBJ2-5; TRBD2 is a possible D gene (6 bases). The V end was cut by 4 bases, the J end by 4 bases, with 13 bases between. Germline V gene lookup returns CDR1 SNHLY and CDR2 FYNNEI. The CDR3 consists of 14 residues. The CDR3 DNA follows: TGTGCCAGCAGTGCGACTAGTGAGGGAGAGACCCAGTACTTC. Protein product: CASSATSEGETQYF.

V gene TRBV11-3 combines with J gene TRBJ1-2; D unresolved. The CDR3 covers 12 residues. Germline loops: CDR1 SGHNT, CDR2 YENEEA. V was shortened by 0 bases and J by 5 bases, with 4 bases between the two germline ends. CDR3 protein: CASSLEGYGYTF. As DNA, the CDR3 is TGTGCCAGCAGCTTAGAGGGTTATGGCTACACCTTC. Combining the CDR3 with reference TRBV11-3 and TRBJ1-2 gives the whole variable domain EAGVVQSPRYKIIEKKQPVAFWCNPISGHNTLYWYLQNLGQGPELLIRYENEEAVDDSQLPKDRFSAERLKGVDSTLKIQPAELGDSAVYLCASSLEGYGYTFGSGTRLTVV.

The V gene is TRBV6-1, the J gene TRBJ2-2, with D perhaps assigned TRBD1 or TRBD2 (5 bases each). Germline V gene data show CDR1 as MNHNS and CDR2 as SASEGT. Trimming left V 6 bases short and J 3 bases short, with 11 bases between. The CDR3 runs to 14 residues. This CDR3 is CASRRQGDTGELFF. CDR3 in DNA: TGTGCCAGCAGGCGGCAGGGAGACACCGGGGAGCTGTTTTTT.

CDR3 sequence reads: CASSARGGASTGELFF. CDR3 coding DNA: TGTGCCAGCAGCGCTCGGGGGGGGGCGAGCACCGGGGAGCTGTTTTTT. The chain joins TRBV9 to TRBJ2-2; 8 bases agree with TRBD2. The length of the CDR3 is 16 residues. CDR1 and CDR2 (germline): SGDLS, YYNGEE. The junction had 8 bases not matched to a gene; V was cut back by 3 bases and J by 4 bases.